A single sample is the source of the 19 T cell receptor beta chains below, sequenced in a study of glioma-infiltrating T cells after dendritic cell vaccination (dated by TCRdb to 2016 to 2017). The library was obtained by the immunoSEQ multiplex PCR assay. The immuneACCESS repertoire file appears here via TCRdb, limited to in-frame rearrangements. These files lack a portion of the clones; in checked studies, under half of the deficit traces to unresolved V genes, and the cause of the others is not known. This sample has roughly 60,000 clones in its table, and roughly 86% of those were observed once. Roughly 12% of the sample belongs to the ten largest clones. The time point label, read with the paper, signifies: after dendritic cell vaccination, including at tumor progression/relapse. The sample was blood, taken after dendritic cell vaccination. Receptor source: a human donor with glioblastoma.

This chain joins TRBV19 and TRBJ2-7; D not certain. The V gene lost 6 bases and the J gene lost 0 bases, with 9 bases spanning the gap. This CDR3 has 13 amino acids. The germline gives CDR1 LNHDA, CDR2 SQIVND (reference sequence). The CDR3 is CASRSLSSYEQYF. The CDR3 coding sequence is TGTGCCAGTAGGAGCCTGAGCTCCTACGAGCAGTACTTC.

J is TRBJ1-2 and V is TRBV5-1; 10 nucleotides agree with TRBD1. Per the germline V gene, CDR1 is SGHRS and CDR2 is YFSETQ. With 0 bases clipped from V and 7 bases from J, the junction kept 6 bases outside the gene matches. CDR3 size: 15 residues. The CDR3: CASSLEPGQGTGYTF. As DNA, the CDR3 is TGCGCCAGCAGCTTGGAACCGGGACAGGGGACTGGCTACACCTTC.

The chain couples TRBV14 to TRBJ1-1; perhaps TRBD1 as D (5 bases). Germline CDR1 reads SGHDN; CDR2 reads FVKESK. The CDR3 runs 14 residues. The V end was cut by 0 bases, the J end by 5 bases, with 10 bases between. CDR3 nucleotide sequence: TGTGCCAGCAGCCAAGATCGGGGGGGTACTGAAGCTTTCTTT. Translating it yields CASSQDRGGTEAFF.

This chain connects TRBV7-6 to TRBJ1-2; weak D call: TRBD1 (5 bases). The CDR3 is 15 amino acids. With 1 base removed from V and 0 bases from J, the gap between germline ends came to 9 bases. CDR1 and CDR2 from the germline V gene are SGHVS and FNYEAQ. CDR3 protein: CASSLGQGPNYGYTF. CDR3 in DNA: TGTGCCAGCAGCTTAGGGCAGGGCCCTAACTATGGCTACACCTTC.

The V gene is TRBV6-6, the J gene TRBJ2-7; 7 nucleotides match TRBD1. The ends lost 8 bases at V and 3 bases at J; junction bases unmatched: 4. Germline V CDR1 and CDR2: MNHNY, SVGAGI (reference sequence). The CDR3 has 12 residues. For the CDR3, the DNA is TGTGCCAGCGAAGGACAGGACTACGAGCAGTACTTC. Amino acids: CASEGQDYEQYF.

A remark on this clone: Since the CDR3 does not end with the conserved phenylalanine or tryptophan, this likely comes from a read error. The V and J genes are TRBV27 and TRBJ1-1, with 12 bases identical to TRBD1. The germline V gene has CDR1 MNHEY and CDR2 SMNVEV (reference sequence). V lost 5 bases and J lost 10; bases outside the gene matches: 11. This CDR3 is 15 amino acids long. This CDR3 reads CASSPRGQGAGAAFS. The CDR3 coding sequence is TGTGCCAGCAGTCCCCGGGGACAGGGGGCCGGTGCAGCTTTCTCT.

The CDR3 region is CASSFSPDTEAFF. CDR3 sequence (DNA): TGTGCCAGCAGCTTCAGTCCCGACACTGAAGCTTTCTTT. This chain connects TRBV9 to TRBJ1-1; D is undetermined. This CDR3 comprises 13 residues. Trimming removed 4 bases from V and 3 bases from J, with 10 bases in between. Germline-derived CDR1 and CDR2 are SGDLS and YYNGEE.

CDR3 sequence: CASSPGYGANVLTF. The CDR3 bases are TGTGCCAGCAGTCCGGGTTACGGGGCCAACGTCCTGACTTTC. This chain joins TRBV6-4 and TRBJ2-6; no firm D call. CDR1 MRHNA and CDR2 SNTAGT come from the germline V gene. The CDR3 sequence is 14 residues long. Trimming stripped 5 bases from V and 4 bases from J, with 9 bases between.

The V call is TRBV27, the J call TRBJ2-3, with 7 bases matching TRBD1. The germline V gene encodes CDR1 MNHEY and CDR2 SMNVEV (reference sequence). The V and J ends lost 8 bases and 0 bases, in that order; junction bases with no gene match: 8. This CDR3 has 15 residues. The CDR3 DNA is TGTGCCAGCCATCGACAGGGACGAAGCACAGATACGCAGTATTTT. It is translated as CASHRQGRSTDTQYF.

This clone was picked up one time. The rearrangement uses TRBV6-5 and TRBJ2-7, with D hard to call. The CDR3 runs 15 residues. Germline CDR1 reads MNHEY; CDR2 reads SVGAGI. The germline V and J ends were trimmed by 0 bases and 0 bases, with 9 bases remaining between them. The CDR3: CASSYSFGGSYEQYF. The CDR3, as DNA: TGTGCCAGCAGTTACTCCTTTGGCGGCTCCTACGAGCAGTACTTC.

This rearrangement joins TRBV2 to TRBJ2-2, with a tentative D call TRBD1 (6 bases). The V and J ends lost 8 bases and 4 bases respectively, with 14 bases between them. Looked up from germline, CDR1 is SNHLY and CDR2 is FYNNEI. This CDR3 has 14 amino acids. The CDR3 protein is CASQASGVTGELFF. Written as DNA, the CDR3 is TGTGCCAGCCAGGCTTCAGGGGTCACCGGGGAGCTGTTTTTT.

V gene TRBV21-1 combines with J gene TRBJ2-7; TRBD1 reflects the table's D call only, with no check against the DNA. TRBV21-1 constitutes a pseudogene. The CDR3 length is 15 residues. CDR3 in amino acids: CASRRGGQGCYEQYF. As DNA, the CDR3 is TGTGCCAGCAGAAGGGGGGGACAGGGATGTTACGAGCAGTACTTC.

CDR3 DNA: TGCGCCAGCAGCCCGGCCCGAGGATACACTGAAGCTTTCTTT. Translating it yields CASSPARGYTEAFF. The chain recombines TRBV5-1 with TRBJ1-1; D unresolved. Germline V CDR1 and CDR2: SGHRS, YFSETQ. The CDR3 has 14 residues. Trimming removed 4 bases at V and 3 bases at J, with 13 bases between.

CDR3 sequence: CASSEGLAATGELFF. For the CDR3, the DNA is TGTGCCAGCAGTGAAGGGCTAGCGGCCACCGGGGAGCTGTTTTTT. The V call is TRBV2, the J call TRBJ2-2; 7 nucleotides agree with TRBD2. The V and J ends lost 1 base and 4 bases, in that order; junction bases with no gene match: 3. This CDR3 region has 15 residues. Per the germline V gene, CDR1 is SNHLY and CDR2 is FYNNEI. Supplemented by reference TRBV2 and TRBJ2-2, the full variable domain reads EPEVTQTPSHQVTQMGQEVILRCVPISNHLYFYWYRQILGQKVEFLVSFYNNEISEKSEIFDDQFSVERPDGSNFTLKIRSTKLEDSAMYFCASSEGLAATGELFFGEGSRLTVL.

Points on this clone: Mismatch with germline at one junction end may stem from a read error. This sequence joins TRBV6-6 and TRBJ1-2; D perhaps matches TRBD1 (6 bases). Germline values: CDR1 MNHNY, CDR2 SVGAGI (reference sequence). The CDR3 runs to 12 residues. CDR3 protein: CAIRQESYGYIF. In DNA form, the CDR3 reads TGTGCCATTAGACAGGAATCCTATGGCTACATCTTC.

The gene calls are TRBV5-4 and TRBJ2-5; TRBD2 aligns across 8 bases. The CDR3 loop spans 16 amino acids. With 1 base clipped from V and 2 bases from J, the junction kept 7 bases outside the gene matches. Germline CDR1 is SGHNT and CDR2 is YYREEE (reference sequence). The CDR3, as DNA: TGTGCCAGCAGCTTGCTTTCAAGCGGGGGACAAGAGACCCAGTACTTC. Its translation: CASSLLSSGGQETQYF.

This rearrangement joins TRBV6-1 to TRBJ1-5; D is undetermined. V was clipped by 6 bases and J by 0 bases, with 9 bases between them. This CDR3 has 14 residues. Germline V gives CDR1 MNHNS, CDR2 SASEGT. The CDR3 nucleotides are TGTGCCAGCAGCCCCCTATATAGCAATCAGCCCCAGCATTTT. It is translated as CASSPLYSNQPQHF.

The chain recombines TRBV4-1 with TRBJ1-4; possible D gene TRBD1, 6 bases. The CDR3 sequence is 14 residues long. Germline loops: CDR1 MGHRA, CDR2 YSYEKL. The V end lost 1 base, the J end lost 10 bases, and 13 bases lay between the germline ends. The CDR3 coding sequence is TGCGCCAGCAGCCAAGGGGAAGGGGGGGTAAAACTGTTTTTT. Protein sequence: CASSQGEGGVKLFF.

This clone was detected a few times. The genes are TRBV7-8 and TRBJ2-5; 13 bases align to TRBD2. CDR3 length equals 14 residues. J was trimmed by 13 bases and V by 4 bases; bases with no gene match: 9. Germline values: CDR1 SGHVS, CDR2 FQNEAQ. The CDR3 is CASSSGLAGTLRYF. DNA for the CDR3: TGTGCCAGCAGCTCGGGACTAGCGGGGACGCTTAGGTACTTC.